The clone carrying this TCR beta chain was seen a single time. Its antigen remains unidentified. The sample originates from a study of T cells in narcolepsy. TCRdb keeps only in-frame clones here, not all; method: immunoSEQ multiplex PCR. The sample records around 30,000 clones, around 78% being singletons. Broader study findings: Autoreactive HCRT-specific and TRIB2-specific clonotypes were marked in same-patient CSF-versus-blood CD4+ comparisons. Blood of same and different patients, but not healthy controls, reportedly held recurring autoreactive clonotypes. Autoreactive clone sequences were missing from some blood memory CD4+ repertoires.

Trimming removed 6 bases from V and 4 bases from J; junction bases left unmatched: 7. CDR3 length equals 14 residues. Germline-derived CDR1 and CDR2 are SNHLY and FYNNEI. The source material was CD45RA- memory CD4+ T cells from PBMCs. The V call is TRBV2, the J call TRBJ2-5; TRBD1 matches 8 bases. The origin of this receptor is a human donor with narcolepsy. The CDR3 loop reads CASRADRGAETQYF. The CDR3 nucleotides are TGTGCCAGCAGGGCAGACAGGGGCGCAGAGACCCAGTACTTC.